One and the same sample provided the 17 T cell receptor beta chains below, sequenced in a study of T cells after yellow fever vaccination (dated by TCRdb to the late 2010s). Library prep was done by 5' RACE. TCRdb records Illumina NovaSeq 6000 as the sequencer. TCRdb trimmed the raw reads at Q25, called clones with MiXCR and kept productive beta chains. Rows with one shared CDR3 protein collapse into an entry with the most common genes and DNA. The sample data list a few hundred thousand distinct CDR3 sequences, and roughly 4.3% of these were observed just once. Under 30% of the sample is taken by the ten largest. Per the publication, the treatment or condition label means: live attenuated yellow fever vaccine strain. Here the sequenced sample was PBMCs, taken 5 days after the yellow fever booster vaccination. These receptor sequences come from a man younger than 30 who received the YFV17D yellow fever vaccine.

This clonotype was observed a few times. The gene calls are TRBV18 and TRBJ2-7; D ambiguous. Germline assignment: CDR1 KGHSH and CDR2 LQKENI. V was shortened by 0 bases and J by 1 base, with 7 bases between the two germline ends. The CDR3 is made up of 14 amino acids. The DNA of the CDR3 is TGTGCCAGCTCACCACCCCAGCAGTCCTACGAGCAGTACTTC. This translates into CASSPPQQSYEQYF. The whole variable domain, filled in from reference TRBV18 and TRBJ2-7, reads NAGVMQNPRHLVRRRGQEARLRCSPMKGHSHVYWYRQLPEEGLKFMVYLQKENIIDESGMPKERFSAEFPKEGPSILRIQQVVRGDSAAYFCASSPPQQSYEQYFGPGTRLTVT.

The genes are TRBV5-4 and TRBJ2-4; perhaps TRBD1 as D (5 bases). The CDR3 extends over 15 amino acids. In germline, CDR1 is SGHNT, CDR2 YYREEE (reference sequence). The V end lost 0 bases, the J end lost 2 bases, and 9 bases lay between the germline ends. The DNA for the CDR3 is TGTGCCAGCAGCTTGGGGGGCCCAACCAAAAACATTCAGTACTTC. Its translation: CASSLGGPTKNIQYF.

This clonotype was seen repeatedly, ten times or more. The rearrangement links TRBV12-3 or TRBV12-4 to TRBJ2-7; 7 bases agree with TRBD2. After removal of 3 bases from V and 2 bases from J, the junction contained 4 bases not matched to a gene. The CDR3 loop spans 14 amino acids. The CDR3: CASSLASGPYEQYF. CDR3 DNA: TGTGCCAGCAGTTTGGCTAGCGGTCCCTACGAGCAGTACTTC.

The chain combines TRBV25-1 with TRBJ2-3, with D unresolved. Trimming removed 4 bases at V and 6 bases at J, with 11 bases between. CDR1 and CDR2 (germline): MGHDK, SYGVNS. The CDR3 totals 13 residues. This CDR3 is CASSVDGGDTQYF. The CDR3 region has the DNA TGTGCCAGCAGTGTCGACGGCGGCGATACGCAGTATTTT.

The rearrangement links TRBV7-9 to TRBJ1-5; 8 positions match TRBD1. The V segment lost 5 bases and the J segment 3 bases; nucleotides outside the gene matches: 3. Germline CDR1 reads SEHNR; CDR2 reads FQNEAQ (reference sequence). The length of the CDR3 is 14 residues. Here the CDR3 DNA reads TGTGCCAGCAGCGCAGGGGGCCCCAATCAGCCCCAGCATTTT. Translated: CASSAGGPNQPQHF.

A remark on this clonotype: Sequence at one end of the junction differs from germline and may be a read error. This chain connects TRBV4-1 to TRBJ2-3; D is perhaps TRBD2 (5 bases). The CDR3 contains 14 residues. Per germline, CDR1 MGHRA and CDR2 YSYEKL. The CDR3, as DNA: TGCGCCTGCAGCCAAGATAGGAGGTCCCGTACGCAGTATTTT. It encodes CACSQDRRSRTQYF.

In this sample, this clonotype turned up many times. The rearrangement joins TRBV12-3 or TRBV12-4 to TRBJ1-6; 9 bases align to TRBD1. V lost 3 bases to trimming and J lost 7 bases; unmatched junction nucleotides: 4. There are 15 residues in the CDR3. The CDR3 sequence is CASSFLGQGNSPLHF. CDR3 coding DNA: TGTGCCAGCAGTTTTTTGGGACAGGGAAATTCACCCCTCCACTTT.

Ten or more counts support this clonotype. V usage is TRBV20-1 and J usage is TRBJ2-1; 9 bases are a match to TRBD1. Trimming removed 0 bases from V and 1 base from J; junction bases left unmatched: 13. This CDR3 contains 19 residues. Germline V gene sequence: CDR1 DFQATT, CDR2 SNEGSKA (reference sequence). CDR3: CSARDLQPRTGESYNEQFF. For the CDR3, the DNA is TGCAGTGCTAGAGACCTGCAGCCCCGGACAGGGGAATCCTACAATGAGCAGTTCTTC.

In this sample, this clonotype turned up a few times. This rearrangement joins TRBV18 to TRBJ2-7; unclear D gene. V lost 2 bases to trimming and J lost 4 bases, with 6 bases between them. The V gene's germline CDR1 is KGHSH and CDR2 LQKENI. The CDR3 spans 12 residues. CDR3 sequence reads: CASSPDEYEQYV. The CDR3 DNA is TGTGCCAGCTCACCAGACGAGTACGAGCAGTACGTC.

This clonotype has a handful of counts. This chain joins TRBV29-1 and TRBJ2-5; D gene ambiguous. V was clipped by 1 base and J by 0 bases, with 18 bases between them. Germline V lookup: CDR1 SQVTM, CDR2 ANQGSEA. CDR3 length: 17 residues. The CDR3 sequence: CSVEGVEWKPDQETQYF. DNA of the CDR3: TGCAGCGTTGAAGGAGTTGAATGGAAACCTGACCAAGAGACCCAGTACTTC.

This clonotype was recorded at least ten times. The V call is TRBV5-4, the J call TRBJ2-1, with D perhaps matching TRBD2 (6 bases). Trimming shortened V by 4 bases and J by 0 bases, and 14 bases separated the two germline ends. CDR1 and CDR2 (germline): SGHNT, YYREEE (reference sequence). The CDR3 runs 16 residues. Here the CDR3 reads CASSTGGASSYNEQFF. CDR3 bases: TGTGCCAGCAGCACCGGAGGGGCCTCCTCCTACAATGAGCAGTTCTTC.

The CDR3 sequence: CASSLAPQSDEQFF. The DNA for the CDR3 is TGTGCCAGCAGCTTAGCACCCCAGTCCGATGAGCAGTTCTTC. The chain is built from TRBV7-7 and TRBJ2-1; D is ambiguous. The V end was cut by 0 bases, the J end by 8 bases, with 11 bases between. The germline CDR1 and CDR2 sequences are SSHAT and FNYEAQ (reference sequence). CDR3 size: 14 residues. Variable domain in full (rest from reference TRBV7-7 and TRBJ2-1): GAGVSQSPRYKVTKRGQDVTLRCDPISSHATLYWYQQALGQGPEFLTYFNYEAQPDKSGLPSDRFSAERPEGSISTLTIQRTEQRDSAMYRCASSLAPQSDEQFFGPGTRLTVL.

This clonotype was detected many times. This rearrangement joins TRBV5-1 to TRBJ2-2; a weak D match, TRBD2 (6 bases). In germline, CDR1 is SGHRS, CDR2 YFSETQ. The CDR3 runs 13 residues. V lost 5 bases to trimming and J lost 7 bases, with 12 bases between them. CDR3: CASREGSYGELFF. In DNA form, the CDR3 reads TGCGCCAGCAGGGAGGGGTCTTACGGGGAGCTGTTTTTT.

The chain is built from TRBV15 and TRBJ1-5, with TRBD1 as a possible D gene (6 bases). The CDR3 covers 14 residues. The V gene lost 6 bases and the J gene lost 3 bases, with 12 bases spanning the gap. CDR1 and CDR2 (germline): LNHNV, YYDKDF (reference sequence). CDR3 sequence: CATRGGQPNQPQHF. The CDR3 DNA sequence: TGTGCCACCAGAGGAGGACAGCCCAATCAGCCCCAGCATTTT.

In DNA, the CDR3 is TGCAGTGCCTCACAAGCCGCTGAATCCTATGGCTACACCTTC. Its translation is CSASQAAESYGYTF. J is TRBJ1-2 and V is TRBV20-1, with D uncertain. Germline V lookup: CDR1 DFQATT, CDR2 SNEGSKA (reference sequence). The V gene lost 6 bases and the J gene lost 4 bases, with 18 bases spanning the gap. The CDR3 consists of 14 residues.

This clonotype occurred a few times. The chain is built from TRBV18 and TRBJ2-7, with D possibly called TRBD1 or TRBD2 (5 bases each). Germline CDR1 and CDR2: KGHSH and LQKENI. V shed 2 bases and J shed 4 bases, with 9 bases lying between them. The CDR3 contains 13 residues. CDR3 sequence (DNA): TGTGCCAGCTCACCAGGGACGTTTTACGAGCAGTACGTC. It codes for CASSPGTFYEQYV.

V gene TRBV11-2 combines with J gene TRBJ2-7; D remains ambiguous. The CDR3 spans 13 residues. V was shortened by 3 bases and J by 5 bases, with 11 bases between the two germline ends. Looked up from germline, CDR1 is SGHAT and CDR2 is FQNNGV. The CDR3 reads CASSFDGPNEQYF. Here the CDR3 DNA reads TGTGCCAGCAGCTTCGACGGACCAAACGAGCAGTACTTC.